Listed below are T cell receptor beta chains from one sample, sequenced in a study of Ad26.COV2.S vaccination and SARS-CoV-2 variants. TCRdb's table, derived via immunoSEQ multiplex PCR, lists solely in-frame clones and lacks some. The sample gives about 420,000 clones, over 75% of which show up once; less than 4% is in the top ten. The specimen comprised peripheral blood, sampled in a trial of Ad26.COV2.S vaccine versus placebo. The source of these receptors is a person between 18 and 65 years old who received the Ad26.COV2.S COVID-19 vaccine or a placebo. Both conserved end residues are part of each CDR3. A D gene is named only where the DNA matches it firmly.

J | V | D | CDR3
TRBJ1-3 | TRBV9 | NA | CASSAGTFVGNTIYF
TRBJ2-1 | TRBV9 | TRBD2 | CASSAGTRNEQFF
TRBJ2-7 | TRBV19 | TRBD1 | CASSATPQTGGATGEQYF
TRBJ1-6 | TRBV30 | NA | CAFCLEDNSPLHF
TRBJ2-5 | TRBV6-6 | TRBD1 | CASSTTGARETQYF
TRBJ2-2 | TRBV6-5 | NA | CASSYFQGSGELFF
TRBJ1-6 | TRBV2 | TRBD1 | CASRTGLHSPLHF
TRBJ1-1 | TRBV7-9 | NA | CASSPRVGAGTEAFF
TRBJ1-5 | TRBV19 | NA | CASSIGSGPDNQPQHF
TRBJ2-1 | TRBV18 | TRBD2 | CASSPRTSGYNEQFF
TRBJ1-3 | TRBV7-9 | TRBD1 | CASSTNRGIVSGNTIYF
TRBJ1-1 | TRBV20-1 | TRBD1 | CSPGGATEAFF
TRBJ2-2 | TRBV5-1 | TRBD1 | CASSLAQGAGELFF
TRBJ1-2 | TRBV5-1 | NA | CASRRGIGDYGYTF
TRBJ1-2 | TRBV7-2 | TRBD1 | CASSLVGTAINYGYTF
TRBJ2-5 | TRBV5-5 | TRBD1 | CASTLTGGNQETQYF
TRBJ2-5 | TRBV11-2 | TRBD1 | CASSPDRGRSETQYF